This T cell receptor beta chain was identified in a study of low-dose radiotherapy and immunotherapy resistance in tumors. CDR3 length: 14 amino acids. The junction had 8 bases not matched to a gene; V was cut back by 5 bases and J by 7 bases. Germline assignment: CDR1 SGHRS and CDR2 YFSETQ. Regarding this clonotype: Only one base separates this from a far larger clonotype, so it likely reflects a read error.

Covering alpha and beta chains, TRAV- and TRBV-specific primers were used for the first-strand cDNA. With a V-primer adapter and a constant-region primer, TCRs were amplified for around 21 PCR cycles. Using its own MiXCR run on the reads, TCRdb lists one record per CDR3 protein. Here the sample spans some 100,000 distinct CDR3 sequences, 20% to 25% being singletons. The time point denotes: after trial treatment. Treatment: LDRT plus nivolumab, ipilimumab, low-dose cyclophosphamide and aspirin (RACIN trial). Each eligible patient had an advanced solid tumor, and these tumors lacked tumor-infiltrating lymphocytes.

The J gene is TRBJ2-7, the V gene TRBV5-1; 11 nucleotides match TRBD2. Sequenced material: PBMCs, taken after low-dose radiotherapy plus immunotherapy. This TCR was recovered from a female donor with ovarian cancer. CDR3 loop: CASRRQLAGVEQYF. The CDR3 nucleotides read TGCGCCAGCAGGCGCCAACTAGCGGGGGTTGAGCAGTACTTC. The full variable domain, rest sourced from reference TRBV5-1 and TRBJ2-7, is KAGVTQTPRYLIKTRGQQVTLSCSPISGHRSVSWYQQTPGQGLQFLFEYFSETQRNKGNFPGRFSGRQFSNSRSEMNVSTLELGDSALYLCASRRQLAGVEQYFGPGTRLTVT.